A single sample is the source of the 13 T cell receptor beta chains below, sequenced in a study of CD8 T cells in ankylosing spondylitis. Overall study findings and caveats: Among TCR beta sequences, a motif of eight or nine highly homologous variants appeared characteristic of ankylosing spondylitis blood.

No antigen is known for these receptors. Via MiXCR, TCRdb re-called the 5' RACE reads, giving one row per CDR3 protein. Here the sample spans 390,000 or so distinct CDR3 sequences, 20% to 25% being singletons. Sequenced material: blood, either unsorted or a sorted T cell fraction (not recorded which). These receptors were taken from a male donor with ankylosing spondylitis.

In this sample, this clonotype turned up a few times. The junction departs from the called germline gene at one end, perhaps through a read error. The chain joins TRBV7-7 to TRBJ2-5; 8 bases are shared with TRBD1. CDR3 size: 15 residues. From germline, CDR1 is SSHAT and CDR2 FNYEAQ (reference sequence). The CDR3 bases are TGTGCTAGCAGCTTAATCGGACAGGGAAAAGAGACCCAGTACTTC. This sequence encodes CASSLIGQGKETQYF.

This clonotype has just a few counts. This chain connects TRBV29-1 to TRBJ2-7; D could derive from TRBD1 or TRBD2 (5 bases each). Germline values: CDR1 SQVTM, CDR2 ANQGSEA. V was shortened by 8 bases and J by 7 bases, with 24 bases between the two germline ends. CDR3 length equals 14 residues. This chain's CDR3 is CSTSRGPRGGEQYF. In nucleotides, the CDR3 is TGCAGCACCAGCCGAGGGCCCCGGGGCGGGGAGCAGTACTTC.

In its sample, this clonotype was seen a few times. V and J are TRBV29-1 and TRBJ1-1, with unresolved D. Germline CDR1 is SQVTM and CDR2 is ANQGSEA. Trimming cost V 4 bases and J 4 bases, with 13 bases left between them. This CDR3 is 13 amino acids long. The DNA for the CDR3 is TGCAGCGTTGCCACAAACAGTGGCACTGAAGCTTTCTTT. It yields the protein CSVATNSGTEAFF.

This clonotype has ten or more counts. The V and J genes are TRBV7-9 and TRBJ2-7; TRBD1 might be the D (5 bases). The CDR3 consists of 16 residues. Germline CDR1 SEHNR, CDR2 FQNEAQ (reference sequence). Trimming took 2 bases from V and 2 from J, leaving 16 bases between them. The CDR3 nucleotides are TGTGCCAGCAGCTTATCGACGTTCCCAGGGACCTACGAGCAGTACTTC. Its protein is CASSLSTFPGTYEQYF.

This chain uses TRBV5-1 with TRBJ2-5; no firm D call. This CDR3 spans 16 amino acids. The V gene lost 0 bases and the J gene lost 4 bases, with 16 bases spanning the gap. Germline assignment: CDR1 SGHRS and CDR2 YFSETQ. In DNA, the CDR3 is TGCGCCAGCAGCTTGGCACCCCTGACTTCTAGAGAGACCCAGTACTTC. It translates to CASSLAPLTSRETQYF.

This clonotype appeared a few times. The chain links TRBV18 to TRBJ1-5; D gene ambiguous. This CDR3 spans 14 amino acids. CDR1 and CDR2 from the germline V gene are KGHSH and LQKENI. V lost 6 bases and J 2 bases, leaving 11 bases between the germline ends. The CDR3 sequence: CASSLRWGNQPQHF. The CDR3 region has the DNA TGTGCCAGCTCCCTAAGGTGGGGCAATCAGCCCCAGCATTTT.

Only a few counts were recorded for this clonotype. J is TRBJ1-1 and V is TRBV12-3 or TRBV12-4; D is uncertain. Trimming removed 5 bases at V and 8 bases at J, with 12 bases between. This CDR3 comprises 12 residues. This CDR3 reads CASSAPGAEAFF. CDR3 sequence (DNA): TGTGCCAGCAGTGCCCCGGGTGCCGAAGCTTTCTTT.

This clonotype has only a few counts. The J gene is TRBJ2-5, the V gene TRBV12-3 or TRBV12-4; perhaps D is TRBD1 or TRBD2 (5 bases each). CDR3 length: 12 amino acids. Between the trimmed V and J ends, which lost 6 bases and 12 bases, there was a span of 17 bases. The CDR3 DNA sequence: TGTGCCAGCAGCCAAAACCGGGACCTCAAGTACTTC. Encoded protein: CASSQNRDLKYF.

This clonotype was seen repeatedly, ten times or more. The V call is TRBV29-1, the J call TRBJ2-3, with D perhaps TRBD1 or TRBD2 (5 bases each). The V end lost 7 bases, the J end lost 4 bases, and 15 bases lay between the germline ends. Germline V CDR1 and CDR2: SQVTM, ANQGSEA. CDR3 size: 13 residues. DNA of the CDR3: TGCAGCGGATCATTGTGGGACGCAGATACGCAGTATTTT. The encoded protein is CSGSLWDADTQYF.

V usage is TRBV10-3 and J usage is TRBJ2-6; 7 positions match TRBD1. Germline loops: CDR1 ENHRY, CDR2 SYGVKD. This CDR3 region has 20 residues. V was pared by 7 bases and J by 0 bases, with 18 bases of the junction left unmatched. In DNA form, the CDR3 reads TGTGCCATCACGAACTTTTTGCCGGGACAGAGAGCCTCTGGGGCCAACGTCCTGACTTTC. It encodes CAITNFLPGQRASGANVLTF.

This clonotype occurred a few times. This CDR3 reads CASSLFVSAPNEQFF. CDR3 coding DNA: TGTGCCAGCAGCTTATTCGTTAGCGCCCCCAATGAGCAGTTCTTC. The V call is TRBV7-2, the J call TRBJ2-1; a possible D gene is TRBD2 (5 bases). The CDR3 consists of 15 residues. Trimming pared 2 bases from V and 6 bases from J, leaving 14 bases between. CDR1 and CDR2 (germline): SGHTA, FQGNSA. The entire variable domain, with the rest obtained from reference TRBV7-2 and TRBJ2-1, is as follows: GAGVSQSPSNKVTEKGKDVELRCDPISGHTALYWYRQSLGQGLEFLIYFQGNSAPDKSGLPSDRFSAERTGGSVSTLTIQRTQQEDSAVYLCASSLFVSAPNEQFFGPGTRLTVL.

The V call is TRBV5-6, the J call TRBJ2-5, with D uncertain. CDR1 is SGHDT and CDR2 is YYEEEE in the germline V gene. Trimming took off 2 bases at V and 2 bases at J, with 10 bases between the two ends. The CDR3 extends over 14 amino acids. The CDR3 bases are TGTGCCAGCAGCTTATGGCAGACACAAGAGACCCAGTACTTC. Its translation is CASSLWQTQETQYF.

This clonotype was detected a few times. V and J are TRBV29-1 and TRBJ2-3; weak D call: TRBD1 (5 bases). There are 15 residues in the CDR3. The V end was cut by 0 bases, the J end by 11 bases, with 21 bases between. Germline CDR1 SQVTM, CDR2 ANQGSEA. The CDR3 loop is CSVEDRYRMRPRQYF. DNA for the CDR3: TGCAGCGTTGAAGATCGATACAGGATGCGCCCCAGGCAGTATTTT.